This T cell receptor (beta chain) comes out of a study of monozygotic twins with inflammatory bowel disease. The quantity of total RNA per TCR library was roughly 3,700 ng. With approximately 16 and 10 cycles respectively, two nested PCRs were carried out on TCRalpha and TCRbeta cDNA. No DNA is given; TCRdb re-called the 5' RACE reads and lists each CDR3 protein once. This table holds a few hundred thousand distinct CDR3 sequences. Unfractionated whole blood yielded total RNA, and T cells were not sorted. This CDR3 comprises 14 residues. Per germline, CDR1 SEHNR and CDR2 FQNEAQ (reference sequence). The sequence was collected from a human donor with ulcerative colitis or Crohn's disease, or a healthy co-twin of an affected twin (not recorded which). The chain carries TRBV7-9 and TRBJ2-7; the TCRdb call, TRBD1, lacks DNA for checking. The sequenced sample was blood. CDR3 sequence reads: CASSQRSGSYEQYF.